This entry describes one T cell receptor (beta chain). As yet, its antigen is unknown. This record belongs to a study of radiotherapy plus CTLA-4 blockade in lung cancer. Regarding the study as a whole: Tumor-origin TCR clones grew in blood after radiotherapy plus ipilimumab.

Sequenced by immunoSEQ multiplex PCR; TCRdb stores in-frame clones only, minus some. The table lists just under 45,000 clones, around 70% of them singletons. CTLA-4 blockade with ipilimumab, together with focal radiation, was given to patients with chemo-refractory metastatic non-small-cell lung cancer. The specimen comprised peripheral blood, sampled from a patient treated with radiotherapy plus ipilimumab. The receptor was derived from a human donor with non-small cell lung cancer who had a partial response to radiotherapy plus ipilimumab.

CDR3 nucleotides: TGTGCCACGTCTGAGGGGGTTAGCACAGATACGCAGTATTTT. It is translated as CATSEGVSTDTQYF. The genes are TRBV2 and TRBJ2-3, with D possibly being TRBD1 (6 bases). The CDR3 has 14 residues. The V and J ends lost 10 bases and 0 bases respectively, with 14 bases between them. Per the germline V gene, CDR1 is SNHLY and CDR2 is FYNNEI.